This paragraph reports one T cell receptor (beta chain). Each donor was healthy, and each was a bone marrow donor. The PCR ran on 60 Vbeta and 13 Jbeta primers. Repertoires were generated with immunoSEQ multiplex PCR, while TCRdb's copy carries only in-frame clones and drops some. The sample totals 130,000 to 150,000 clones. The data are from a study of cytomegalovirus exposure and HLA in healthy donors. Germline values: CDR1 SGDLS, CDR2 YYNGEE. The V end was cut by 4 bases, the J end by 7 bases, with 18 bases between. CDR3 length: 15 residues. This chain uses TRBV9 with TRBJ2-1; D remains ambiguous. The specimen was PBMCs. The clonotype was recovered from a man between 40 and 49 years old in good health and CMV-seronegative. This CDR3 is CASSISAELWNEQFF. The CDR3 nucleotides read TGTGCCAGCAGCATCTCAGCCGAACTATGGAATGAGCAGTTCTTC.